These 18 T cell receptor beta chains were sequenced from one sample in a study of blood T cell repertoires in COVID-19 (dated by TCRdb to 2019 to 2021). Libraries were prepared through the immunoSEQ multiplex PCR assay. TCRdb stores this immuneACCESS table with in-frame sequences only. Part of the clones is absent; in the studies checked, under half of the shortfall reflects unresolved V genes, and no reason is known for the rest. The sample table lists approximately 290,000 clones, around 82% of them with a count of one. In total, the top ten clones hold around 14% of the sample. Material for sequencing was peripheral blood. The origin of the receptors is a person aged 65-85 years with COVID-19, enrolled during active disease.

The rearrangement joins TRBV30 to TRBJ1-2; 8 nucleotides match TRBD1. V lost 2 bases to trimming and J lost 2 bases; unmatched junction nucleotides: 19. The CDR3 sequence is 19 residues long. Germline assignment: CDR1 GTSNPN and CDR2 SVGIG (reference sequence). The CDR3 protein is CAWSPGQVDRDRGNYGYTF. CDR3 DNA: TGTGCCTGGAGTCCCGGCCAGGTGGACAGGGATAGAGGAAACTATGGCTACACCTTC.

The chain uses TRBV20-1 and TRBJ1-5; D perhaps matches TRBD1 (6 bases). Germline CDR1 reads DFQATT; CDR2 reads SNEGSKA (reference sequence). The ends were cut back, 3 bases at V and 2 bases at J, with 11 bases in the middle. CDR3 length equals 14 residues. In DNA, the CDR3 is TGCAGTGCTAGTAAGGGGGTAGGCAATCAGCCCCAGCATTTT. This encodes CSASKGVGNQPQHF.

This clone was observed a handful of times. The chain is built from TRBV24-1 and TRBJ1-1, with TRBD1 as a possible D gene (6 bases). V gave up 4 bases and J gave up 5 bases, with 13 bases separating them. There are 14 residues in the CDR3. Germline assignment: CDR1 KGHDR and CDR2 SFDVKD. The CDR3 region has the DNA TGTGCCACCAGTGACCGGGGGGCGAGAACTGAAGCTTTCTTT. Protein product: CATSDRGARTEAFF.

The table lists this clone with a count of one. This chain connects TRBV7-2 to TRBJ2-3; D might be TRBD2 (5 bases). The CDR3 consists of 14 residues. V shed 3 bases and J shed 4 bases, with 11 bases lying between them. The germline CDR1 and CDR2 sequences are SGHTA and FQGNSA. The CDR3 DNA reads as TGTGCCAGCAGCTTTCGTCTAGCAGCAGATACGCAGTATTTT. Amino acid sequence: CASSFRLAADTQYF.

V is TRBV10-3 and J is TRBJ1-1; TRBD1 agrees at 8 bases. This CDR3 region has 15 residues. The germline CDR1 and CDR2 sequences are ENHRY and SYGVKD. The trim removed 5 bases at V and 3 bases at J, leaving 8 bases unmatched. CDR3 sequence: CAISMTGEWHTEAFF. Written as DNA, the CDR3 is TGTGCCATCAGTATGACAGGGGAATGGCACACTGAAGCTTTCTTT.

In DNA form, the CDR3 reads TGTGCCAGCACACGGTCAGGGATTGGCGAGACCCAGTACTTC. This encodes CASTRSGIGETQYF. The V gene is TRBV6-5, the J gene TRBJ2-5; D is perhaps TRBD1 (5 bases). V lost 7 bases and J 5 bases, leaving 17 bases between the germline ends. Germline CDR1 MNHEY, CDR2 SVGAGI. This CDR3 contains 14 residues.

CDR3 protein: CASTLGQGVSGYTF. In DNA, the CDR3 is TGTGCCAGCACCTTAGGACAGGGCGTGTCTGGCTACACCTTC. This chain joins TRBV2 and TRBJ1-2; 8 nucleotides match TRBD1. CDR3 length equals 14 residues. Germline CDR1 reads SNHLY; CDR2 reads FYNNEI. V was pared by 7 bases and J by 7 bases, with 11 bases of the junction left unmatched.

This clone was recorded once. The V gene is TRBV28, the J gene TRBJ1-4, with 9 bases fitting TRBD1. V trimming: 4 bases; J trimming: 10 bases; junction bases outside the gene matches: 7. Germline V CDR1 and CDR2: MDHEN, SYDVKM. The CDR3 is made up of 14 amino acids. The CDR3 nucleotides read TGTGCCAGCAGTTCACCGGGACAGGGAACAAAACTGTTTTTT. It translates to CASSSPGQGTKLFF. The full variable domain, in which reference TRBV28 and TRBJ1-4 provide the parts outside the CDR3, is DVKVTQSSRYLVKRTGEKVFLECVQDMDHENMFWYRQDPGLGLRLIYFSYDVKMKEKGDIPEGYSVSREKKERFSLILESASTNQTSMYLCASSSPGQGTKLFFGSGTQLSVL.

This chain joins TRBV20-1 and TRBJ2-7; no firm D call. The CDR3 consists of 11 residues. Trimming shortened V by 6 bases and J by 2 bases, and 8 bases separated the two germline ends. In germline, CDR1 is DFQATT, CDR2 SNEGSKA (reference sequence). This CDR3 reads CSAPRTYEQYF. DNA of the CDR3: TGCAGTGCACCCAGGACCTACGAGCAGTACTTC.

The CDR3 DNA is TGTGCCAGTAGAGAGCCCGGGACTAGCGGCTACGAGCAGTACTTC. This translates into CASREPGTSGYEQYF. This chain uses TRBV19 with TRBJ2-7; 11 nucleotides agree with TRBD2. CDR1 is LNHDA, CDR2 SQIVND, per germline (reference sequence). The J segment lost 3 bases and the V segment lost 6 bases, leaving 7 bases of the junction unmatched. The CDR3 length is 15 residues.

The CDR3 DNA is TGTGCCAGTAGATTAGTACTAGCGCCATACAATGAGCAGTTCTTC. This encodes CASRLVLAPYNEQFF. The chain links TRBV19 to TRBJ2-1; 7 bases align to TRBD2. The CDR3 loop spans 15 amino acids. Germline CDR1 LNHDA, CDR2 SQIVND (reference sequence). Trimming took 6 bases from V and 4 from J; bases not matched to a gene: 9.

V usage is TRBV3-1 (or the pseudogene TRBV3-2) and J usage is TRBJ2-4; 7 bases agree with TRBD2. The germline gives CDR1 LGHDT, CDR2 YNNKEL (reference sequence). Unmatched junction bases numbered 8, after V lost 3 bases and J lost 0 bases. The CDR3 contains 17 residues. This chain's CDR3 is CASSQNRGLRAKNIQYF. Here the CDR3 DNA reads TGTGCCAGCAGCCAGAACCGGGGACTACGAGCCAAAAACATTCAGTACTTC.

The rearrangement uses TRBV7-9 and TRBJ1-5, with no clear D. The CDR3 sequence is 16 residues long. V was trimmed by 1 base and J by 0 bases, leaving 10 bases between them. CDR1 is SEHNR and CDR2 is FQNEAQ in the germline V gene (reference sequence). CDR3 DNA sequence: TGTGCCAGCAGCTTAGAAAACGGGTATAGCAATCAGCCCCAGCATTTT. The encoded protein is CASSLENGYSNQPQHF.

This clone was detected only once. CDR3 amino acids: CASSLVRGGNNEQFF. The CDR3 bases are TGCGCCAGCAGCTTGGTGCGGGGGGGAAACAATGAGCAGTTCTTC. The chain employs TRBV5-1 and TRBJ2-1, with 9 positions matching TRBD2. Germline V gene lookup returns CDR1 SGHRS and CDR2 YFSETQ. V lost 0 bases and J lost 5; bases outside the gene matches: 3. This CDR3 has 15 amino acids. Full variable domain (remainder filled in from reference TRBV5-1 and TRBJ2-1): KAGVTQTPRYLIKTRGQQVTLSCSPISGHRSVSWYQQTPGQGLQFLFEYFSETQRNKGNFPGRFSGRQFSNSRSEMNVSTLELGDSALYLCASSLVRGGNNEQFFGPGTRLTVL.

This clone has only a few counts. The genes are TRBV5-1 and TRBJ2-2; D is unresolved. Germline CDR1 is SGHRS and CDR2 is YFSETQ. The germline V and J ends were trimmed by 4 bases and 5 bases, with 9 bases remaining between them. The CDR3 spans 13 residues. Here the CDR3 reads CASSLLFTGELFF. CDR3 nucleotides: TGCGCCAGCAGCCTCCTTTTTACCGGGGAGCTGTTTTTT.

This clone was counted a single time. CDR3 sequence (DNA): TGTGCCAGCAGTTTTGGTCTAGCGGGAGGTGACGAGCAGTTCTTC. Translated: CASSFGLAGGDEQFF. V gene TRBV28 combines with J gene TRBJ2-1; TRBD2 matches 11 bases. The germline CDR1 and CDR2 sequences are MDHEN and SYDVKM. Trimming took 3 bases from V and 10 from J; bases not matched to a gene: 8. The CDR3 length is 15 residues.

The V call is TRBV10-3, the J call TRBJ2-3; 7 bases fit TRBD2. From germline, CDR1 is ENHRY and CDR2 SYGVKD. The length of the CDR3 is 16 residues. V shed 0 bases and J 1 base; nucleotides not matched to a gene: 4. The CDR3 spells CAISESKGGGTDTQYF. The DNA for the CDR3 is TGTGCCATCAGTGAGTCGAAGGGAGGGGGCACAGATACGCAGTATTTT.

The CDR3 coding sequence is TGTGCCAGCAGCATGGCAGTCCACCCGGGATCACCCCTCCACTTT. It yields the protein CASSMAVHPGSPLHF. The chain is built from TRBV5-5 and TRBJ1-6; D is undetermined. Trimming shortened V by 4 bases and J by 10 bases, and 18 bases separated the two germline ends. Germline CDR1 and CDR2: SGHKS and YYEKEE (reference sequence). The CDR3 runs 15 residues.